This section outlines one TCR beta chain sequence together with its context. Its target antigen remains unknown. No base qualities exist here, and no much larger clone lies one base off it. What the time point label conveys for this sample: persistent/refractory GD, antithyroid drugs over 5 years with positive TRAb. For both TCR sequencing and RNA sequencing, RNA was extracted from PBMCs in TRIzol. The diagnosis of Graves' disease followed American Thyroid Association guidelines. The patients came from an endocrinology department in Xi'an, China. Each patient gave approximately 10 milliliters of peripheral blood, collected in an EDTA anticoagulant tube. PBMCs were isolated by Ficoll Paque Plus density gradient separation without further T cell sorting. An Agilent 2100 Bioanalyzer and agarose gel were used to assess RNA quality, and a NanoDrop 2000 was used to measure RNA concentration. Libraries were made using multiplex PCR. Sequencing instrument: Illumina HiSeq 4000. iRepertoire HTBI primers and Arm-PCR amplification of CDR3 regions were used to construct TCR beta libraries. Before sequencing, the PCR products underwent gel purification. The authors' analysis ran thus. Gene usage analysis of CDR3 amino acid clonotypes relied on the approximately 68 TRBV and about 13 TRBJ segments identified across samples. COPE and FqMerger were used to merge filtered high-quality paired reads into contigs. BLAST was used to align contigs to the IMGT TRBV, TRBD and TRBJ reference genes, and CDR3 was defined following IMGT. Clonotypes above 0.1% frequency were classified as highly expanded clones. Repertoire diversity was measured by Shannon entropy, and V-J evenness by the Gini coefficient. Clonotypes shared by more than one individual were considered public. TCRdb reprocessed the public reads (quality trimming at Q25 with fastp, clone calling with MiXCR) and kept in-frame beta chains. Every distinct CDR3 protein forms one entry, paired with its most common genes and DNA. In this record, the V and J calls reflect TCRdb's handling and not the investigators' own analysis. A total of 600,000 to 800,000 distinct CDR3 sequences appear in this sample, around 30% of them only once. Clones ranked in the top ten supply about two fifths of the sample.

The CDR3 runs 14 amino acids, cysteine and phenylalanine included. The CDR3 DNA has 42 bases and is translated from base 1. The CDR1 and CDR2 encoded by the germline V gene (reference sequence) are SEHNR and FQNEAQ. V drops 1 base and J drops 7 bases, leaving 13 bases in between. This specimen belongs to a study of regulatory T cells in long-lasting Graves disease (dated by TCRdb to 2020 to 2023). Regarding the complete study: Persistent Graves' disease was defined as persistently positive TSH receptor autoantibodies together with antithyroid drug treatment for over 5 years. A total of 33 samples underwent TCR sequencing, from 13 patients with persistent Graves' disease and around 20 patients with newly diagnosed Graves' disease. Persistent Graves' disease patients in the clinical cohort had taken antithyroid drugs for approximately 10 years on average. The study took place in China and was registered as a clinical trial. Patients with persistent Graves' disease were compared with patients with newly diagnosed Graves' disease using TCR sequencing and RNA sequencing of peripheral blood. Study-wide findings and limitations: Lower TCR Shannon entropy and fewer highly expanded clones were observed in persistent Graves' disease patients than in newly diagnosed patients, which suggested clonal expansion. More public clonotypes were shared among persistent patients (roughly 2,900) than among newly diagnosed patients (just under 1,000). The authors noted that the small sample size was a limitation that may lower accuracy. Sequencing and analysis were restricted to the TCR beta chain. Peripheral blood alone was examined, since thyroid tissue, which constituted the primary lesion, could not be accessed. TRBV28, TRBJ1-2 and TRBJ2-5 were preferentially used in persistent disease, while TRBV20-1 and TRBJ2-1 were favored in newly diagnosed disease.

The sequences come from peripheral blood mononuclear cells (PBMCs), collected when the disease was refractory, from a patient treated with antithyroid drugs. The clonotype comes from a female donor with Graves disease. The chain is made from TRBV7-9 and TRBJ1-2, with the D gene call left open. The nucleotides read TGTGCCAGCAGCTTAGTCCCGATTCCTGCTGGCTACACCTTC. Its coded protein is CASSLVPIPAGYTF. With the rest looked up from the reference TRBV7-9 and TRBJ1-2 genes rather than sequenced, the full variable domain is DTGVSQNPRHKITKRGQNVTFRCDPISEHNRLYWYRQTLGQGPEFLTYFQNEAQLEKSRLLSDRFSAERPKGSFSTLEIQRTEQGDSAMYLCASSLVPIPAGYTFGSGTRLTVV.